The next 32 T cell receptor beta chains were all read from a single sample in a study of cytomegalovirus exposure and HLA in healthy donors. Use of 60 Vbeta and 13 Jbeta primers characterized the PCR. The assay was immunoSEQ multiplex PCR, and TCRdb's table has in-frame clones only and misses some. The data show 170,000 or so clones, approximately 84% seen once. The source material was PBMCs. The receptor source for this set is a woman in her forties or fifties in good health and CMV-seropositive.

The table lists this clone with a count of one. This chain uses TRBV4-3 with TRBJ2-1; 9 positions match TRBD2. Germline trimming cut 6 bases from V and 2 bases from J; bases unmatched to any gene: 8. This CDR3 has 16 residues. CDR1 is LGHNA and CDR2 is YSLEER in the germline V gene. This CDR3 reads CASRPSLAGPYNEQFF. CDR3 DNA: TGCGCCAGCAGACCCTCACTAGCGGGCCCCTACAATGAGCAGTTCTTC.

The chain carries TRBV27 and TRBJ2-2, with no clear D. CDR1 and CDR2 from the germline V gene are MNHEY and SMNVEV (reference sequence). This CDR3 is 15 amino acids long. V lost 5 bases and J lost 0, with 10 bases in between. CDR3 in amino acids: CASSPRRSNTGELFF. The CDR3 region has the DNA TGTGCCAGCAGTCCGAGGCGGTCGAACACCGGGGAGCTGTTTTTT.

Only a few counts were recorded for this clone. Other DNA sequences in this sample translate to the same CDR3. V is TRBV2 and J is TRBJ2-3; D remains ambiguous. The CDR3 loop spans 14 amino acids. Germline V lookup: CDR1 SNHLY, CDR2 FYNNEI. Trimming removed 4 bases from V and 0 bases from J, with 8 bases in between. The DNA of the CDR3 is TGTGCCAGCAGTGGAGCATCAAGCACAGATACGCAGTATTTT. It is translated as CASSGASSTDTQYF. The full variable domain, with the rest looked up from reference TRBV2 and TRBJ2-3, is EPEVTQTPSHQVTQMGQEVILRCVPISNHLYFYWYRQILGQKVEFLVSFYNNEISEKSEIFDDQFSVERPDGSNFTLKIRSTKLEDSAMYFCASSGASSTDTQYFGPGTRLTVL.

The chain couples TRBV5-1 to TRBJ1-2; 8 bases fit TRBD1. The CDR3 extends over 12 amino acids. Trimming cost V 4 bases and J 10 bases; bases outside gene matches: 6. Germline assignment: CDR1 SGHRS and CDR2 YFSETQ. The DNA of the CDR3 is TGCGCCAGCAGCCCCGGACAGGGCGACTACACCTTC. Its translation: CASSPGQGDYTF.

The rearrangement joins TRBV4-1 to TRBJ1-1; D is perhaps TRBD1 (5 bases). The ends were cut back, 1 base at V and 2 bases at J, with 14 bases in the middle. Germline V CDR1 and CDR2: MGHRA, YSYEKL. The CDR3 runs 16 residues. The DNA of the CDR3 is TGCGCCAGCAGCCAAGGGCTGGAGACAGTAAACACTGAAGCTTTCTTT. Protein: CASSQGLETVNTEAFF.

A remark on this clone: Germline is not matched at one junction end, which may reflect a read error. The J gene is TRBJ2-5, the V gene TRBV7-7; TRBD1 aligns across 8 bases. Germline V lookup: CDR1 SSHAT, CDR2 FNYEAQ (reference sequence). The CDR3 is 17 amino acids. The CDR3 sequence is CASSLGPRGPSQETQYF. The CDR3, as DNA: TGTGCTAGCAGCTTAGGTCCCAGGGGGCCTTCACAAGAGACCCAGTACTTC.

This chain joins TRBV7-2 and TRBJ1-1, with 8 bases identical to TRBD1. Trimming at V came to 7 bases and at J to 5 bases, leaving 6 bases not matched to a gene. The CDR3 totals 13 residues. Germline V gene sequence: CDR1 SGHTA, CDR2 FQGNSA. CDR3 DNA: TGTGCCAGCAAGGACAGGGCTGGGACTGAAGCTTTCTTT. Translation gives CASKDRAGTEAFF. The complete variable domain, with remaining parts taken from reference TRBV7-2 and TRBJ1-1, reads GAGVSQSPSNKVTEKGKDVELRCDPISGHTALYWYRQSLGQGLEFLIYFQGNSAPDKSGLPSDRFSAERTGGSVSTLTIQRTQQEDSAVYLCASKDRAGTEAFFGQGTRLTVV.

This clone was found many times. The chain employs TRBV4-3 and TRBJ1-3; D remains unclear. Trimming pared 0 bases from V and 7 bases from J, leaving 13 bases between. This CDR3 contains 15 residues. Germline V lookup: CDR1 LGHNA, CDR2 YSLEER. The CDR3 here is CASSQDVGSGNTIYF. In DNA form, the CDR3 reads TGCGCCAGCAGCCAAGATGTCGGATCCGGGAACACCATATATTTT.

This clone was seen a handful of times. The chain employs TRBV25-1 and TRBJ1-4, with 9 bases that match TRBD1. There are 15 residues in the CDR3. Trimming took 3 bases from V and 7 from J; bases not matched to a gene: 6. Germline V gene sequence: CDR1 MGHDK, CDR2 SYGVNS. The CDR3 nucleotides read TGTGCCAGCAGTGACCCTAGACAGGGGGGTGAAAAACTGTTTTTT. Its translation is CASSDPRQGGEKLFF.

This sequence joins TRBV21-1 and TRBJ2-1; whether TRBD2, the table's D call, matches the DNA was not checked. TRBV21-1 is a pseudogene segment. The CDR3 extends over 18 amino acids. This CDR3 reads CASTTNRAGTSGVNEQFF. The CDR3 bases are TGTGCCAGCACTACGAACAGGGCCGGGACTAGCGGGGTAAATGAGCAGTTCTTC.

The J gene is TRBJ1-2, the V gene TRBV7-2; 9 nucleotides line up with TRBD1. The length of the CDR3 is 13 residues. The J segment lost 6 bases and the V segment lost 5 bases, leaving 4 bases of the junction unmatched. Germline CDR1 and CDR2: SGHTA and FQGNSA. CDR3 coding DNA: TGTGCCAGCAGCCTGGACAGGGGTAATGGCTACACCTTC. Translated: CASSLDRGNGYTF. The full variable domain, completed using reference TRBV7-2 and TRBJ1-2, is GAGVSQSPSNKVTEKGKDVELRCDPISGHTALYWYRQSLGQGLEFLIYFQGNSAPDKSGLPSDRFSAERTGGSVSTLTIQRTQQEDSAVYLCASSLDRGNGYTFGSGTRLTVV.

The CDR3 DNA sequence: TGTGCCAGCAGTGAGGGACTAGCCACAGATACGCAGTATTTT. Amino acids: CASSEGLATDTQYF. The V gene is TRBV7-3, the J gene TRBJ2-3; 9 nucleotides agree with TRBD2. The CDR3 is 14 amino acids. V lost 6 bases, J lost 2 bases, and 3 bases stayed unmatched. The V gene's germline CDR1 is SGHTA and CDR2 FQGTGA.

This clone is a singleton in its sample. Relative to the germline gene, one junction end is altered; a read error may explain this. The chain carries TRBV6-1 and TRBJ2-7, with 7 bases that match TRBD1. CDR1 and CDR2 from the germline V gene are MNHNS and SASEGT. The length of the CDR3 is 18 residues. CDR3 loop: CAISGDLRGQLGHAEQYF. DNA of the CDR3: TGTGCCATCAGTGGGGACCTCCGGGGACAGCTAGGGCACGCCGAGCAGTACTTC.

The CDR3 sequence: CASSQGDRRQYF. The CDR3 bases are TGTGCCAGCAGCCAAGGGGACAGGCGGCAGTACTTC. This chain links TRBV14 with TRBJ2-7; TRBD1 agrees at 8 bases. The J segment lost 9 bases and the V segment lost 1 base, leaving 2 bases of the junction unmatched. This CDR3 region has 12 residues. Germline loops: CDR1 SGHDN, CDR2 FVKESK.

There are a few counts of this clone. The DNA for the CDR3 is TGCGCCAGCAGCCCTGGGACAGGGTTCAATCAGCCCCAGCATTTT. It translates to CASSPGTGFNQPQHF. The chain combines TRBV4-3 with TRBJ1-5; 9 bases are a match to TRBD1. J gave up 3 bases and V 4 bases, and 4 bases lay outside the gene matches. CDR3 length: 15 amino acids. The germline CDR1 and CDR2 sequences are LGHNA and YSLEER.

V and J are TRBV30 and TRBJ2-7; 10 bases are shared with TRBD1. Germline CDR1 GTSNPN, CDR2 SVGIG (reference sequence). J was trimmed by 1 base and V by 6 bases; bases with no gene match: 9. The CDR3 runs 15 residues. The CDR3 coding sequence is TGTGCCTGTTTGGCCGGGACAGGGGTATCCTACGAGCAGTACTTC. Amino acid sequence: CACLAGTGVSYEQYF.

The chain combines TRBV19 with TRBJ1-1, with 8 bases matching TRBD1. Germline CDR1 LNHDA, CDR2 SQIVND (reference sequence). The V segment lost 4 bases and the J segment 1 base; nucleotides outside the gene matches: 8. The CDR3 is 16 residues long. CDR3 bases: TGTGCCAGTAGTAGGGGGGGGACAGGTCCGAACACTGAAGCTTTCTTT. Amino acids: CASSRGGTGPNTEAFF.

V gene TRBV28 combines with J gene TRBJ1-2, with TRBD1 matching 8 bases. This CDR3 is built from 17 residues. The junction had 17 bases not matched to a gene; V was cut back by 3 bases and J by 8 bases. The germline gives CDR1 MDHEN, CDR2 SYDVKM. The chain's CDR3 is CASSFGYRDRWDPGYTF. The DNA of the CDR3 is TGTGCCAGCAGTTTTGGGTACCGGGACAGGTGGGATCCCGGCTACACCTTC.

V gene TRBV5-6 combines with J gene TRBJ2-5; TRBD1 aligns across 7 bases. Germline V CDR1 and CDR2: SGHDT, YYEEEE. The CDR3 covers 14 residues. The V gene end was trimmed by 3 bases and the J gene end by 5 bases; junction bases not matched to a gene: 7. As DNA, the CDR3 is TGTGCCAGCAGCTCCAGGGGGAAGGGCGAGACCCAGTACTTC. It codes for CASSSRGKGETQYF.

To note about this clone: Different DNA sequences within this sample yield the same CDR3. This chain connects TRBV4-1 to TRBJ2-1; 7 bases agree with TRBD2. After removal of 1 base from V and 0 bases from J, the junction contained 0 bases not matched to a gene. The CDR3 runs 15 residues. Germline CDR1 and CDR2: MGHRA and YSYEKL. The CDR3 DNA reads TGCGCCAGCAGCCAAGCGGGAGGCTCCTACAATGAGCAGTTCTTC. It yields the protein CASSQAGGSYNEQFF.

The gene calls are TRBV6-5 and TRBJ2-3; 10 bases are a match to TRBD1. CDR3 length equals 14 residues. The trim removed 6 bases at V and 5 bases at J, leaving 5 bases unmatched. Per the germline V gene, CDR1 is MNHEY and CDR2 is SVGAGI. The CDR3 DNA reads TGTGCCAGCAGACCGGGACAGGGGTTAGATACGCAGTATTTT. Translating gives CASRPGQGLDTQYF.

This clone was counted only a few times. The chain recombines TRBV20-1 with TRBJ2-4; 9 nucleotides agree with TRBD1. V was pared by 1 base and J by 14 bases, with 3 bases of the junction left unmatched. From germline, CDR1 is DFQATT and CDR2 SNEGSKA (reference sequence). This CDR3 spans 11 amino acids. CDR3 sequence: CSARVGQGKYF. CDR3 DNA: TGCAGTGCTAGAGTGGGACAGGGCAAGTACTTC.

The rearrangement joins TRBV7-2 to TRBJ2-1; no firm D call. Looked up from germline, CDR1 is SGHTA and CDR2 is FQGNSA. V shed 5 bases and J shed 6 bases, with 8 bases lying between them. The CDR3 is 12 amino acids. The CDR3 here is CASSRLLNEQFF. The CDR3, as DNA: TGTGCCAGCAGCAGACTCCTCAATGAGCAGTTCTTC. Full variable domain (rest looked up from reference TRBV7-2 and TRBJ2-1): GAGVSQSPSNKVTEKGKDVELRCDPISGHTALYWYRQSLGQGLEFLIYFQGNSAPDKSGLPSDRFSAERTGGSVSTLTIQRTQQEDSAVYLCASSRLLNEQFFGPGTRLTVL.

The table lists this clone with a count of one. The V call is TRBV5-1, the J call TRBJ2-1; 14 bases agree with TRBD2. V was clipped by 3 bases and J by 8 bases; unmatched bases: 4. Per germline, CDR1 SGHRS and CDR2 YFSETQ. The CDR3 runs 15 residues. The CDR3 protein is CASSWGLAGVDEQFF. CDR3 in DNA: TGCGCCAGCAGCTGGGGACTAGCGGGAGTGGATGAGCAGTTCTTC.

A note on this clone: One end of the junction does not line up with germline, which may come from a read error. The chain links TRBV7-2 to TRBJ2-4; D perhaps matches TRBD1 (5 bases). Germline V gene data show CDR1 as SGHTA and CDR2 as FQGNSA. The CDR3 is 16 residues long. CDR3 protein: CASSLLVDSYENSQYF. Written as DNA, the CDR3 is TGTGCCAGCAGCTTATTGGTAGACAGCTACGAAAACAGTCAGTACTTC. Full variable domain (outside the CDR3, taken from reference TRBV7-2 and TRBJ2-4): GAGVSQSPSNKVTEKGKDVELRCDPISGHTALYWYRQSLGQGLEFLIYFQGNSAPDKSGLPSDRFSAERTGGSVSTLTIQRTQQEDSAVYLCASSLLVDSYENSQYFGAGTRLSVL.

This clone was seen more than once but under ten times. The chain links TRBV11-3 to TRBJ2-1, with 12 bases that match TRBD2. This CDR3 is 15 amino acids long. Trimming at V came to 1 base and at J to 9 bases, leaving 4 bases not matched to a gene. CDR1 and CDR2 (germline): SGHNT, YENEEA. The CDR3 bases are TGTGCCAGCAGCTTAGGGACTAGCGGGACGGCTGAGCAGTTCTTC. Protein: CASSLGTSGTAEQFF.

The chain is built from TRBV2 and TRBJ2-7; 11 bases agree with TRBD1. The CDR3 runs 12 residues. Germline CDR1 and CDR2: SNHLY and FYNNEI. V was pared by 6 bases and J by 6 bases, with 1 base of the junction left unmatched. The CDR3 sequence: CASSGTGGEQYF. The CDR3 bases are TGTGCCAGCAGCGGGACAGGGGGCGAGCAGTACTTC.

The gene calls are TRBV19 and TRBJ2-1; D perhaps matches TRBD2 (5 bases). V shed 5 bases and J shed 8 bases, with 22 bases lying between them. The CDR3 has 16 residues. Germline lookup yields CDR1 LNHDA and CDR2 SQIVND (reference sequence). CDR3 residues: CASSPRRIARQDEQFF. CDR3 nucleotides: TGTGCCAGTAGTCCTCGGAGAATAGCGAGGCAGGATGAGCAGTTCTTC.

V is TRBV5-1 and J is TRBJ1-1; 9 bases map to TRBD1. CDR1 and CDR2 (germline): SGHRS, YFSETQ. The CDR3 contains 14 residues. Unmatched junction bases numbered 8, after V lost 4 bases and J lost 7 bases. CDR3 nucleotide sequence: TGCGCCAGCAGCCTAGGACAGGGGTGGGATGAAGCTTTCTTT. This translates into CASSLGQGWDEAFF.

This clone was detected only once. The CDR3 DNA is TGCGCCAGCAGCCGCGGGGGGACAGAGCGCACAGATACGCAGTATTTT. It encodes CASSRGGTERTDTQYF. The V and J genes are TRBV5-1 and TRBJ2-3; possibly TRBD2 for D (8 bases). CDR1 and CDR2 (germline): SGHRS, YFSETQ. Trimming took 4 bases from V and 1 from J, leaving 16 bases between them. The CDR3 contains 16 residues.

The CDR3 nucleotides read TGTGCCAGCAGTTACTCTTTGGCAGGAGGTTCCTACGAGCAGTACTTC. This translates into CASSYSLAGGSYEQYF. The chain combines TRBV6-5 with TRBJ2-7, with a weak D call TRBD2 (5 bases). Germline loops: CDR1 MNHEY, CDR2 SVGAGI. This CDR3 is 16 amino acids long. The V gene lost 0 bases and the J gene lost 1 base, with 13 bases spanning the gap.

This clone was observed a handful of times. The chain carries TRBV5-4 and TRBJ2-7; 14 positions agree with TRBD2. The CDR3 runs 15 residues. With 0 bases clipped from V and 6 bases from J, the junction kept 2 bases outside the gene matches. Germline V lookup: CDR1 SGHNT, CDR2 YYREEE (reference sequence). CDR3 nucleotide sequence: TGTGCCAGCAGCTTGGGACTAGCGGGAGGGCTCGAGCAGTACTTC. This translates into CASSLGLAGGLEQYF.